This T cell receptor beta chain was captured in a study of cytomegalovirus exposure and HLA in healthy donors. It was with 60 Vbeta and 13 Jbeta primers that the PCR ran. Assay used: immunoSEQ multiplex PCR; TCRdb lists only in-frame clones, some missing. The table gives some 75,000 clones; the top ten clones make up 7.5% of it. Germline V gene sequence: CDR1 MDHEN, CDR2 SYDVKM. The length of the CDR3 is 12 residues. A note on this clone: The antigen is undetermined. A junction boundary mismatches the germline segment, possibly from a read error.

There were likely unrecorded immune exposures, though donors were nominally healthy when sampled. General study findings and limits: Highly shared variants forming one cluster were likely a sequencing artifact.

The sequence was collected from a female donor in good health and CMV-seropositive. This chain links TRBV28 with TRBJ1-5, with D possibly being TRBD1 (6 bases). Sequenced: PBMCs. The CDR3 DNA is TGTGCCAGCAGTTTAGACAGGTTTTCTGTGGATTTT. The encoded protein is CASSLDRFSVDF.